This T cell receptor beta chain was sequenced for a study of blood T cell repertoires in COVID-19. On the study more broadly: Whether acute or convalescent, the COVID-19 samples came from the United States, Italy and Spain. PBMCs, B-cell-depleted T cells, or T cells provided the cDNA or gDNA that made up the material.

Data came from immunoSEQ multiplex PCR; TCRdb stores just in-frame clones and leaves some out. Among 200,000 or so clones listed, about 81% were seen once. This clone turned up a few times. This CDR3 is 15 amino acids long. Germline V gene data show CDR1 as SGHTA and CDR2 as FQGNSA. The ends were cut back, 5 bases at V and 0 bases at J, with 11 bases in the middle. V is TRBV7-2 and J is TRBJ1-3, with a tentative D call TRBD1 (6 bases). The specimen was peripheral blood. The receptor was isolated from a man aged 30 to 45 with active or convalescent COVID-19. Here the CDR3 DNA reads TGTGCCAGCAGCCCACAGGGCCCCTCTGGAAACACCATATATTTT. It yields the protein CASSPQGPSGNTIYF.